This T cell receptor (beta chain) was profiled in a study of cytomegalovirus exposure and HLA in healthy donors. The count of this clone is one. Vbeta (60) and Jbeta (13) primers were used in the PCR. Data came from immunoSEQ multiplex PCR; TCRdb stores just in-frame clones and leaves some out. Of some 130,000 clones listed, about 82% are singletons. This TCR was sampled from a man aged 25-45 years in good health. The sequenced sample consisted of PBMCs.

Here the CDR3 reads CASSQVHSLGNTIYF. CDR3 in DNA: TGTGCCAGCAGCCAAGTACACAGTCTCGGAAACACCATATATTTT. The chain carries TRBV13 and TRBJ1-3; D ambiguous. This CDR3 spans 15 amino acids. Germline values: CDR1 PRHDT, CDR2 FYEKMQ (reference sequence). With 5 bases removed from V and 4 bases from J, the gap between germline ends came to 15 bases.